This TCR beta chain was retrieved from a study of CD8 T cells in ankylosing spondylitis. Findings and limits, study-wide: Ankylosing spondylitis blood appeared to carry a characteristic TCR beta motif of fewer than 10 highly homologous variants. Previous work reported some of these motif variants in the synovial fluid and blood of reactive arthritis.

As to this clonotype: Its specificity is not known.

Researchers built TCR beta libraries using quantitative 5'-RACE with molecular barcodes. TCRdb re-derived calls from the 5' RACE reads in MiXCR, one entry per CDR3 protein. This table holds about 90,000 distinct CDR3 sequences, roughly 9% found once. The CDR3 covers 15 residues. V lost 3 bases, J lost 6 bases, and 7 bases stayed unmatched. CDR1 and CDR2 (germline): SEHNR, FQNEAQ (reference sequence). This receptor was taken from a male donor with ankylosing spondylitis. The V call is TRBV7-9, the J call TRBJ2-1, with 8 nucleotides matching TRBD2. The specimen sequenced was blood, either unsorted or a sorted T cell fraction (not recorded which). The CDR3 sequence is CASSLIAGGGNEQFF. CDR3 sequence (DNA): TGTGCCAGCAGCTTGATTGCGGGAGGCGGCAATGAGCAGTTCTTC.